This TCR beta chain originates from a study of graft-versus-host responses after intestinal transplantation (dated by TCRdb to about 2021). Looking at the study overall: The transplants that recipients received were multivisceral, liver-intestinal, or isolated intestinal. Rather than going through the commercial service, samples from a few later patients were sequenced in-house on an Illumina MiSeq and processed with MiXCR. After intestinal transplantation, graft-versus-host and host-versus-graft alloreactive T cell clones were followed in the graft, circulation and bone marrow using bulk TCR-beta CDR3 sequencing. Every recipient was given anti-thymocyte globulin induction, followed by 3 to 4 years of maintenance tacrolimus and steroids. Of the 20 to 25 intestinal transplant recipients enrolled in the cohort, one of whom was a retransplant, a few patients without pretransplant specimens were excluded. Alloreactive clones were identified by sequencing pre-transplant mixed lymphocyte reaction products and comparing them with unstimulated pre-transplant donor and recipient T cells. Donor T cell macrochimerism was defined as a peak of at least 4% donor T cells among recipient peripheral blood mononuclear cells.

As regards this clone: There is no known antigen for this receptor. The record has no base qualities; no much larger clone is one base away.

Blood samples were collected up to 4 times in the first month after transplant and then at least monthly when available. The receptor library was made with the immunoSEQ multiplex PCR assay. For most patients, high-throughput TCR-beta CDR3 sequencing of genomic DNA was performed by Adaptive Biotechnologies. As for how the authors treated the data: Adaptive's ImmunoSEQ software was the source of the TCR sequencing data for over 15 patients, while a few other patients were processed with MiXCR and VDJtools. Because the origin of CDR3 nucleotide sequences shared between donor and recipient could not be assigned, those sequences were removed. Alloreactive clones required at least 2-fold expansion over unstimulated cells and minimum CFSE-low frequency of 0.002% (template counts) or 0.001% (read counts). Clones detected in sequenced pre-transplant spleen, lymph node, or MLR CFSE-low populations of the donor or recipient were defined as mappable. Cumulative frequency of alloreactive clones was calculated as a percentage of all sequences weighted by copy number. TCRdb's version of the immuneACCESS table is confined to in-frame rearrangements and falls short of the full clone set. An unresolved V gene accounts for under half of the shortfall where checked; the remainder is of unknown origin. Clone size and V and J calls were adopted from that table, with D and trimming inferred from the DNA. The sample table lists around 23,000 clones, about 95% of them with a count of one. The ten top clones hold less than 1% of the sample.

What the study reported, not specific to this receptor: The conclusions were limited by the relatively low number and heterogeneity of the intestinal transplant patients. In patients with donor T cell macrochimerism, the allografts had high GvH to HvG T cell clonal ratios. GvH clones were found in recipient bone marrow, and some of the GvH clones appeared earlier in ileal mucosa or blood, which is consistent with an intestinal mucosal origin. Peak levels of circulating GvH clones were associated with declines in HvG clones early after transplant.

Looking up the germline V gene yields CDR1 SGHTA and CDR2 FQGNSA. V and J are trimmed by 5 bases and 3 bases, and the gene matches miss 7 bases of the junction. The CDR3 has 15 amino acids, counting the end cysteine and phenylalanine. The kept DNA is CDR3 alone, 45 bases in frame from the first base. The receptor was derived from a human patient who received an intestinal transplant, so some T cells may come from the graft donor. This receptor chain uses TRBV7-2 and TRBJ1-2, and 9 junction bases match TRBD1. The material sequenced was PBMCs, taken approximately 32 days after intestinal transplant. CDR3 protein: CASSPWGQGDYGYTF. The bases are TGTGCCAGCAGCCCATGGGGACAGGGTGACTATGGCTACACCTTC.